This TCR beta chain is drawn from a study of T cells in Graves' hyperthyroidism and ophthalmopathy. Patients aged 18 to 65 had newly diagnosed hyperthyroidism lasting under 2 months. The V end lost 8 bases, the J end lost 6 bases, and 20 bases lay between the germline ends. The CDR3 contains 14 residues. Germline CDR1 and CDR2: SGHAT and FQNNGV. Amplified TCR beta CDR3 regions came from RNA transcripts. During a first-round RT-PCR of the TCR CDR3, the HTBI primer set was used. MiXCR, run by TCRdb on the multiplex PCR reads, gives a single entry per CDR3 protein. This sample has approximately 210,000 distinct CDR3 sequences, with 17% found just once.

The sample consisted of blood. The chain recombines TRBV11-2 with TRBJ2-7, with D maybe TRBD2 (5 bases). The source is a man aged 50-60 years with Graves' hyperthyroidism. This CDR3 reads CASRPWWESGEQYF. The CDR3 nucleotides read TGTGCCAGCCGTCCATGGTGGGAGAGCGGCGAGCAGTACTTC.